The 5 T cell receptor beta chains listed next were all sequenced from one sample in a study of CD8 T cell repertoires and HIV-1 epitope variants. Generated by immunoSEQ multiplex PCR, the TCRdb table keeps only in-frame clones and is missing some. The sample holds some 100,000 clones, around 75% seen once. The sequenced sample consisted of uncultured baseline CD8+ T cells from peripheral blood mononuclear cells (PBMCs). The receptors were sampled from a male donor with HIV.

The chain couples TRBV5-6 to TRBJ1-5, with D uncertain. The CDR3 contains 12 residues. V was shortened by 3 bases and J by 7 bases, with 8 bases between the two germline ends. Germline loops: CDR1 SGHDT, CDR2 YYEEEE. The CDR3 coding sequence is TGTGCCAGCAGCTCGTCGGGACAGCCCCAGCATTTT. Its protein is CASSSSGQPQHF. Full variable domain (remainder filled in from reference TRBV5-6 and TRBJ1-5): DAGVTQSPTHLIKTRGQQVTLRCSPKSGHDTVSWYQQALGQGPQFIFQYYEEEERQRGNFPDRFSGHQFPNYSSELNVNALLLGDSALYLCASSSSGQPQHFGDGTRLSIL.

This clone was seen only a few times. CDR3 nucleotide sequence: TGTGCCAGCTCCACGGACGGGTACCAAGAGACCCAGTACTTC. Amino acid sequence: CASSTDGYQETQYF. The V call is TRBV18, the J call TRBJ2-5; D is unresolved. Germline-derived CDR1 and CDR2 are KGHSH and LQKENI. The CDR3 sequence is 14 residues long. V lost 6 bases to trimming and J lost 0 bases, with 11 bases between them.

The chain joins TRBV15 to TRBJ1-2, with unresolved D. Deletions cut 0 bases from V and 3 bases from J, with 14 bases between. Germline assignment: CDR1 LNHNV and CDR2 YYDKDF (reference sequence). CDR3 length: 16 amino acids. CDR3 coding DNA: TGTGCCACCAGCAGAGATACGTCCGTTTTTGACTATGGCTACACCTTC. This encodes CATSRDTSVFDYGYTF.

This clone was detected only once. V and J are TRBV4-2 and TRBJ2-7; 10 bases line up with TRBD1. Trimming cost V 1 base and J 3 bases; bases outside gene matches: 6. CDR3 length: 16 residues. Germline V lookup: CDR1 LGHNA, CDR2 YNFKEQ. CDR3 DNA sequence: TGTGCCAGCAGCCAAGCGGGGACAGGGGTTGTCTACGAGCAGTACTTC. Its translation: CASSQAGTGVVYEQYF.

The chain combines TRBV28 with TRBJ2-7, with D unclear. The V gene lost 3 bases and the J gene lost 1 base, with 1 base spanning the gap. This CDR3 has 11 amino acids. CDR1 and CDR2 (germline): MDHEN, SYDVKM. In DNA form, the CDR3 reads TGTGCCAGCAGTTTTTCCTACGAGCAGTACTTC. Its protein product is CASSFSYEQYF.